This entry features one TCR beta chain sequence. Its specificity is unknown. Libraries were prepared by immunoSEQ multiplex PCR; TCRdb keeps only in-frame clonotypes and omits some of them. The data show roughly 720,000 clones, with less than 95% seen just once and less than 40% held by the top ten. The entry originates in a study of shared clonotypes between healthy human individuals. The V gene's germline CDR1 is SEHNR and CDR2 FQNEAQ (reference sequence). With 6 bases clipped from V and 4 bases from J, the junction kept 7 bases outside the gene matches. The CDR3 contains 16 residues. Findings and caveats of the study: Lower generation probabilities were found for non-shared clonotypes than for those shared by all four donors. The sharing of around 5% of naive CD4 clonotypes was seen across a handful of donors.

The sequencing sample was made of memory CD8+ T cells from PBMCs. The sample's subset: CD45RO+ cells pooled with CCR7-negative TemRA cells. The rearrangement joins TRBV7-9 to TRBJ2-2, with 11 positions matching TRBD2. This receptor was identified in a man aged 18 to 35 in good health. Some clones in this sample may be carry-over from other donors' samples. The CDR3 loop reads CASRAEGLAGTGELFF. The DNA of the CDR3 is TGTGCCAGCAGAGCGGAAGGACTAGCGGGCACCGGGGAGCTGTTTTTT.